The 20 T cell receptor beta chains given below trace back to one sample, sequenced in a study of control samples from healthy donors and cancer patients. The repertoire was sequenced with immunoSEQ multiplex PCR; TCRdb's copy has only in-frame clones and lacks some. The profile covers approximately 140,000 clones, with roughly 94% appearing a single time and roughly 13% taken by the ten largest. Material: blood. These receptors came from a man in his forties or fifties in good health.

The chain carries TRBV24-1 and TRBJ2-3; D ambiguous. Germline CDR1 and CDR2: KGHDR and SFDVKD. This CDR3 spans 14 amino acids. The V and J ends lost 0 bases and 2 bases respectively, with 5 bases between them. The CDR3 spells CATSDLRATDTQYF. In nucleotides, the CDR3 is TGTGCCACCAGTGATTTGAGAGCCACAGATACGCAGTATTTT.

The rearrangement links TRBV9 to TRBJ1-3; TRBD1 is a possible D gene (6 bases). Germline V gene data show CDR1 as SGDLS and CDR2 as YYNGEE. The germline V and J ends were trimmed by 3 bases and 0 bases, with 13 bases remaining between them. The CDR3 covers 16 residues. CDR3 loop: CASSEGVKSSGNTIYF. The CDR3 DNA sequence: TGTGCCAGCAGCGAGGGGGTTAAGAGCTCTGGAAACACCATATATTTT.

The CDR3 region is CASSSRDRAPYEQYF. CDR3 nucleotide sequence: TGTGCCAGCAGCTCACGGGACAGGGCACCCTACGAGCAGTACTTC. The chain is built from TRBV7-9 and TRBJ2-7; TRBD1 matches at 9 bases. The junction had 6 bases not matched to a gene; V was cut back by 4 bases and J by 2 bases. The CDR3 is made up of 15 amino acids. The germline V gene encodes CDR1 SEHNR and CDR2 FQNEAQ (reference sequence).

In regard to this clone: Other DNA sequences in the same sample also yield this CDR3. The rearrangement joins TRBV18 to TRBJ2-7; D is unclear. The CDR3 extends over 13 amino acids. Germline V gives CDR1 KGHSH, CDR2 LQKENI. Trimming stripped 2 bases from V and 3 bases from J, with 8 bases between. This chain's CDR3 is CASSPGASYEQYF. The CDR3, as DNA: TGTGCCAGCTCACCAGGTGCCAGCTACGAGCAGTACTTC. Full variable domain (rest looked up from reference TRBV18 and TRBJ2-7): NAGVMQNPRHLVRRRGQEARLRCSPMKGHSHVYWYRQLPEEGLKFMVYLQKENIIDESGMPKERFSAEFPKEGPSILRIQQVVRGDSAAYFCASSPGASYEQYFGPGTRLTVT.

This CDR3 reads CASSRTGGNEQFF. For the CDR3, the DNA is TGTGCCAGCAGCCGGACAGGGGGTAATGAGCAGTTCTTC. This sequence joins TRBV3-1 (or the pseudogene TRBV3-2) and TRBJ2-1, with 10 bases lining up with TRBD1. CDR1 LGHDT and CDR2 YNNKEL come from the germline V gene (reference sequence). The CDR3 totals 13 residues. The V segment lost 4 bases and the J segment 7 bases; nucleotides outside the gene matches: 1.

The chain employs TRBV7-6 and TRBJ2-7; D possibly corresponds to TRBD1 (7 bases). The CDR3 length is 17 residues. The V end lost 1 base, the J end lost 1 base, and 17 bases lay between the germline ends. Germline assignment: CDR1 SGHVS and CDR2 FNYEAQ. CDR3 DNA sequence: TGTGCCAGCAGCTTAGTATCTGCGGCAGGGGGGTCCTACGAGCAGTACTTC. Residues: CASSLVSAAGGSYEQYF.

This chain connects TRBV10-1 to TRBJ2-5; 11 positions agree with TRBD2. Germline values: CDR1 WNHNN, CDR2 SYGVQD (reference sequence). The CDR3 totals 15 residues. V lost 5 bases, J lost 2 bases, and 4 bases stayed unmatched. CDR3 in amino acids: CASSRTSGRQETQYF. The CDR3 nucleotides are TGCGCCAGCAGTCGGACTAGCGGGCGGCAAGAGACCCAGTACTTC.

This sequence joins TRBV9 and TRBJ2-3; D gene uncertain. Germline V gene lookup returns CDR1 SGDLS and CDR2 YYNGEE. Trimming left V 4 bases short and J 5 bases short, with 23 bases between. The CDR3 has 17 amino acids. CDR3 DNA: TGTGCCAGCAGCCCAGCAACGGCCGCTTCGTTGGTAGATACGCAGTATTTT. Protein product: CASSPATAASLVDTQYF.

This chain connects TRBV10-3 to TRBJ1-1; tentatively, D is TRBD1 (6 bases). Germline-derived CDR1 and CDR2 are ENHRY and SYGVKD. V was clipped by 11 bases and J by 2 bases, with 12 bases between them. The CDR3 is 12 amino acids. CDR3 sequence (DNA): TGTGCCTCGACAGGTTATAACACTGAAGCTTTCTTT. Protein: CASTGYNTEAFF.

This clone was seen a single time. The rearrangement links TRBV13 to TRBJ2-2, with D perhaps TRBD2 (6 bases). V gave up 1 base and J gave up 2 bases, with 11 bases separating them. The length of the CDR3 is 16 residues. From germline, CDR1 is PRHDT and CDR2 FYEKMQ (reference sequence). In DNA, the CDR3 is TGTGCCAGCAGCTTAGAGTCGGGGGTAAACACCGGGGAGCTGTTTTTT. It yields the protein CASSLESGVNTGELFF.

The V call is TRBV2, the J call TRBJ1-5, with a possible D match to TRBD1 (6 bases). The germline V gene has CDR1 SNHLY and CDR2 FYNNEI. This CDR3 contains 17 residues. Trimming left V 3 bases short and J 2 bases short, with 17 bases between. CDR3 nucleotide sequence: TGTGCCAGCAGTGAGGGGGCGGGACCGGGGGGCAATCAGCCCCAGCATTTT. This sequence encodes CASSEGAGPGGNQPQHF.

The chain couples TRBV3-1 (or the pseudogene TRBV3-2) to TRBJ1-3, with D possibly matching TRBD1 (5 bases). This CDR3 spans 16 amino acids. Trimming shortened V by 0 bases and J by 2 bases, and 11 bases separated the two germline ends. Germline V gives CDR1 LGHDT, CDR2 YNNKEL (reference sequence). This CDR3 is CASSQEPGVTGNTIYF. The DNA for the CDR3 is TGTGCCAGCAGCCAAGAACCGGGGGTGACTGGAAACACCATATATTTT.

The chain couples TRBV27 to TRBJ2-1; 9 nucleotides match TRBD1. The V gene's germline CDR1 is MNHEY and CDR2 SMNVEV (reference sequence). This CDR3 spans 13 amino acids. After removal of 3 bases from V and 10 bases from J, the junction contained 4 bases not matched to a gene. This chain's CDR3 is CASSLDRGGEQFF. DNA for the CDR3: TGTGCCAGCAGTTTGGACAGGGGAGGCGAGCAGTTCTTC.

The chain carries TRBV12-3 or TRBV12-4 and TRBJ1-1; 9 bases map to TRBD1. The CDR3 loop spans 13 amino acids. V was clipped by 7 bases and J by 3 bases; unmatched bases: 3. CDR3 region: CASTWTGDTEAFF. For the CDR3, the DNA is TGTGCCAGCACCTGGACAGGGGACACTGAAGCTTTCTTT.

The table lists this clone with a count of one. The chain joins TRBV5-4 to TRBJ2-2; 7 positions agree with TRBD1. The CDR3 sequence is 16 residues long. From germline, CDR1 is SGHNT and CDR2 YYREEE (reference sequence). V shed 1 base and J 1 base; nucleotides not matched to a gene: 4. The CDR3 DNA is TGTGCCAGCAGCTTGAAGGCAGGGGGGAACACCGGGGAGCTGTTTTTT. As protein: CASSLKAGGNTGELFF.

Worth noting for this clone: The sample carries other DNA sequences with the same CDR3. The chain employs TRBV12-3 or TRBV12-4 and TRBJ2-5; D uncertain. This CDR3 is built from 11 residues. V lost 1 base and J 4 bases, leaving 1 base between the germline ends. CDR3 bases: TGTGCCAGCAGTTTAGGAGAGACCCAGTACTTC. Translating it yields CASSLGETQYF.

The table lists this clone with a count of one. J is TRBJ2-2 and V is TRBV6-2 or TRBV6-3, with 7 bases that match TRBD1. CDR1 MNHEY and CDR2 SVGEGT come from the germline V gene. CDR3 length: 13 amino acids. V lost 5 bases, J lost 8 bases, and 5 bases stayed unmatched. Here the CDR3 DNA reads TGTGCCAGCAGTCCACAGGGGAAGGGGGAGCTGTTTTTT. Encoded protein: CASSPQGKGELFF.

The V gene is TRBV7-9, the J gene TRBJ1-1; D remains ambiguous. V dropped 2 bases and J dropped 1 base, with 5 bases sitting between them. Germline CDR1 SEHNR, CDR2 FQNEAQ (reference sequence). The CDR3 sequence is 13 residues long. The CDR3, as DNA: TGTGCCAGCAGCTTAACGGCGAACACTGAAGCTTTCTTT. Translation gives CASSLTANTEAFF.

V gene TRBV3-1 (or the pseudogene TRBV3-2) combines with J gene TRBJ2-1, with D perhaps TRBD1 (6 bases). V lost 0 bases, J lost 0 bases, and 15 bases lay in between. Germline-derived CDR1 and CDR2 are LGHDT and YNNKEL (reference sequence). CDR3 length equals 18 residues. CDR3 in amino acids: CASSQDPTGPLSYNEQFF. CDR3 bases: TGTGCCAGCAGCCAAGACCCGACAGGACCGCTCTCCTACAATGAGCAGTTCTTC.

This chain uses TRBV5-1 with TRBJ2-5, with TRBD1 matching over 7 bases. The CDR3 runs 16 residues. V lost 1 base, J lost 5 bases, and 11 bases stayed unmatched. Germline CDR1 is SGHRS and CDR2 is YFSETQ. This CDR3 reads CASSLFGDSVPETQYF. The CDR3 DNA sequence: TGCGCCAGCAGCTTGTTTGGGGACAGTGTCCCGGAGACCCAGTACTTC.